This T cell receptor (beta chain) was documented in a study of graft-versus-host responses after intestinal transplantation. Turning to this clone: Antigen specificity is unknown.

There are 14 residues in the CDR3. Germline CDR1 and CDR2: MNHEY and SMNVEV (reference sequence). The germline V and J ends were trimmed by 6 bases and 2 bases, with 12 bases remaining between them. Assay used: immunoSEQ multiplex PCR; TCRdb lists only in-frame clones, some missing. This table holds under 150,000 clones, roughly 93% found once. The sample was unstimulated CD4+ T cells sorted from spleen or lymph node cells, taken before intestinal transplant. The J gene is TRBJ2-3, the V gene TRBV27, with D perhaps matching TRBD2 (6 bases). The sequence was obtained from a human donor who received an intestinal transplant. The CDR3 sequence: CASRKSGSTDTQYF. CDR3 coding DNA: TGTGCCAGCAGGAAGAGCGGGTCCACAGATACGCAGTATTTT.